There are a few counts of the clone carrying this T cell receptor (beta chain). What it recognizes is unknown. CDR3 length: 15 residues. From germline, CDR1 is LGHNT and CDR2 FRNRAP. V was pared by 6 bases and J by 6 bases, with 11 bases of the junction left unmatched. The data were obtained in a study of T cell repertoires in ileal Crohn's disease. The overall study: MI samples are biopsies from the surgical specimen's proximal margin. Regarding the study as a whole: Endoscopic recurrence occurred in every patient whose clonality exceeded 26.8%. Clonal expansions were more frequent in active smokers than non-smokers at surgery.

The time point is: proximal margin of the surgical specimen (macroscopically non-inflamed). Adults with ileal or ileocolonic Crohn's disease and an indication for resection were eligible. Assay: immunoSEQ multiplex PCR; the TCRdb copy retains only in-frame clones and omits some. Of 7,000 to 8,000 clones in the sample, approximately 78% were seen once. The material sequenced was ileal tissue. The rearrangement uses TRBV12-5 and TRBJ2-1; 7 nucleotides line up with TRBD1. This receptor was identified in an adult with Crohn's disease. This chain's CDR3 is CASGTGDSPLNEQFF. The CDR3 region has the DNA TGTGCTAGTGGCACTGGGGACAGTCCCCTCAATGAGCAGTTCTTC.